The T cell receptor (beta chain) described here comes from a study of radiotherapy plus CTLA-4 blockade in lung cancer. Using immunoSEQ multiplex PCR, the repertoire was profiled, and TCRdb retains in-frame clones only, with some absent. Found here are tens of thousands of clones, approximately 85% of them singletons; the top ten hold approximately 4.8%. The sample here was peripheral blood, taken from a patient treated with radiotherapy plus ipilimumab. The source is a human donor with non-small cell lung cancer whose response to radiotherapy plus ipilimumab could not be evaluated.

The CDR3 nucleotides read TGCGCCAGCACGGGGGGAGTTCGTTTGAATGAGCAGTTCTTC. Translation: CASTGGVRLNEQFF. The chain employs TRBV5-1 and TRBJ2-1; 7 bases match TRBD2. Losses at the gene ends were 6 bases for V and 7 bases for J; bases not matched to a gene: 10. The CDR3 sequence is 14 residues long. Germline lookup yields CDR1 SGHRS and CDR2 YFSETQ.